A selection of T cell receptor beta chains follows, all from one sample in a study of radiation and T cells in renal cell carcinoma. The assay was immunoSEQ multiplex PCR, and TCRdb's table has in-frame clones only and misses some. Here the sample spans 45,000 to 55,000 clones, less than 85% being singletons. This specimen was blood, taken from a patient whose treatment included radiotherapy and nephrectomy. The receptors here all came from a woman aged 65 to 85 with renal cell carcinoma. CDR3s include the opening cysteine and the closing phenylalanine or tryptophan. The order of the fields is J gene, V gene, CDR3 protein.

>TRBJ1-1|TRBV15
CATSTGGTIRQAFF
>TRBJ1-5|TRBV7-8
CASSPGGGGNQPQHF
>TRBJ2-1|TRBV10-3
CAISGGTSGRNEQFF
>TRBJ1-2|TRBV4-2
CASSQNGRPNIYYGYTF
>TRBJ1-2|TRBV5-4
CASSLGPTATANYGYTF
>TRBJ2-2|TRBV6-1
CASGTQSNTGELFF
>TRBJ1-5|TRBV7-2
CASSRDRGPQPQHF
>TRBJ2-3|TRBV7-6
CASSLGGGGDTQYF
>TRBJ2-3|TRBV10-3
CAISELAGTQYF
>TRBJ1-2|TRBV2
CASGIQGRGYTF
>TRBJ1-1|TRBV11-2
CASSLVDTEAFF
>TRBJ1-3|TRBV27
CASSLSLQPSGNTIYF
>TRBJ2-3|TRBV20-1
CSASRTDTQYF
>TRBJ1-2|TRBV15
CATSRDGGLGYTF
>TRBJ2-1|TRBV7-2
CASSQGKVHEQFF
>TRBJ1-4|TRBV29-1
CSVVWATNEKLFF
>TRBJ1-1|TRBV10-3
CAISDGQDLNTEAFF
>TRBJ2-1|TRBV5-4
CASSTAGSYNEQFF
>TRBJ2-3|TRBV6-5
CASSRALDTQYF
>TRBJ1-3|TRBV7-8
CASSYGTGGNTIYF
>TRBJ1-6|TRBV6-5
CASSPGTLNSPLHF
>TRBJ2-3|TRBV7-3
CASSLGDNRRTDTQYF
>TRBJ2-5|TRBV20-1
CSASTEETQYF
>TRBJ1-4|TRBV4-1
CASSQGAGAGGEKLFF
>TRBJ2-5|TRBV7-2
CASSFVWGSQETQYF
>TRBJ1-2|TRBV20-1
CSATDVYGYTF
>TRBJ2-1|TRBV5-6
CASSLALTSYNEQFF
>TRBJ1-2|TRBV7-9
CASSLNSGGAYGYTF
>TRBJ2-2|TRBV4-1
CASSYRTGGIGELFF
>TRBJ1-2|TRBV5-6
CASSPRGYGYTF
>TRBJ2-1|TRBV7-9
CASSLDLLDEQFF
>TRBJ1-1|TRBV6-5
CASSYGTGVVEAFF
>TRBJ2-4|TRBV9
CASSVTSSEDIQYF
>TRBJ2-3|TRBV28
CASSLASTGTDTQYF
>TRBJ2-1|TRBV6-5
CASSYSGDTYNEQFF
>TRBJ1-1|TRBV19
CASRDLGRLMNTEAFF
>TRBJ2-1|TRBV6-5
CASSYRGQGAYNEQFF
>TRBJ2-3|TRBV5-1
CASSFGGGEETQYF
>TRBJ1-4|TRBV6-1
CASSERAEDEKLFF
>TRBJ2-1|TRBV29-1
CSVGDQLAGYNEQFF
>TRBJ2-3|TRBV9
CASSVATMTHLSTDTQYF
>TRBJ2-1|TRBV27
CASSLSGLAGGTEQFF
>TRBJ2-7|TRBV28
CASSLSGTSPYEQYF
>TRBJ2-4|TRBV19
CASSVQGKGLAKNIQYF
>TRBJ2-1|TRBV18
CASSPGGLAVWDEQFF
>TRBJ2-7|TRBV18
CASTRASPGYGNEQYF
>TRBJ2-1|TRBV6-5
CASSIAGGYNEQFF
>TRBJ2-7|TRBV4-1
CASSQGRGGLSYEQYF